This passage covers 6 T cell receptor beta chains from one sample sequenced in a study of shared clonotypes between healthy human individuals. Assay used: immunoSEQ multiplex PCR; TCRdb lists only in-frame clones, some missing. This table has some 1,900,000 clones, approximately 94% appearing once. Terminally differentiated effector memory CD45RA+ cells were excluded from the naive CD8 cells, which were CD45RO-negative and positively selected for CCR7. Material: naive CD8+ T cells sorted from blood. These receptors came from a man between 18 and 29 years old in good health.

The chain employs TRBV1 and TRBJ2-7; TRBD2 reflects the table's D call only, with no check against the DNA. TRBV1 is marked as a pseudogene. The CDR3 is made up of 16 amino acids. The CDR3 is CTSSQDKTSGSYEQYF. The CDR3 DNA sequence: TGCACCAGCAGCCAAGATAAGACTAGCGGGTCCTACGAGCAGTACTTC.

The rearrangement links TRBV5-1 to TRBJ2-3; 10 bases are a match to TRBD2. After removal of 4 bases from V and 4 bases from J, the junction contained 9 bases not matched to a gene. Looked up from germline, CDR1 is SGHRS and CDR2 is YFSETQ. The CDR3 is made up of 16 amino acids. In nucleotides, the CDR3 is TGCGCCAGCAGCGCACCAGCGGGGGGGCTCCCAGATACGCAGTATTTT. Translation gives CASSAPAGGLPDTQYF.

V and J are TRBV7-8 and TRBJ1-4; the D is unclear. Trimming removed 5 bases at V and 12 bases at J, with 10 bases between. CDR3 length: 11 amino acids. Germline CDR1 is SGHVS and CDR2 is FQNEAQ. The CDR3 protein is CASSVEGELFF. CDR3 DNA sequence: TGTGCCAGCAGCGTCGAAGGAGAACTGTTTTTT.

The rearrangement uses TRBV4-3 and TRBJ2-7; TRBD2 matches at 11 bases. The CDR3 is 15 amino acids. Germline CDR1 LGHNA, CDR2 YSLEER. Trimming took 1 base from V and 4 from J; bases not matched to a gene: 3. The CDR3 is CASSQGLAGQYEQYF. The CDR3 bases are TGCGCCAGCAGCCAAGGACTAGCGGGGCAATACGAGCAGTACTTC.

This clone was seen just once. The chain has TRBV7-9 and TRBJ2-3; 8 nucleotides agree with TRBD2. After removal of 1 base from V and 0 bases from J, the junction contained 3 bases not matched to a gene. CDR3 size: 16 residues. CDR1 and CDR2 (germline): SEHNR, FQNEAQ (reference sequence). DNA of the CDR3: TGTGCCAGCAGCTTAGTAGCGGGGTGGAGCACAGATACGCAGTATTTT. This sequence encodes CASSLVAGWSTDTQYF.

J is TRBJ2-1 and V is TRBV25-1, with TRBD2 matching over 8 bases. V was clipped by 5 bases and J by 4 bases; unmatched bases: 7. This CDR3 contains 15 residues. Per germline, CDR1 MGHDK and CDR2 SYGVNS. CDR3 DNA: TGTGCCAGCAGTTCGACACTAGCGGCTTACAATGAGCAGTTCTTC. Its protein is CASSSTLAAYNEQFF.